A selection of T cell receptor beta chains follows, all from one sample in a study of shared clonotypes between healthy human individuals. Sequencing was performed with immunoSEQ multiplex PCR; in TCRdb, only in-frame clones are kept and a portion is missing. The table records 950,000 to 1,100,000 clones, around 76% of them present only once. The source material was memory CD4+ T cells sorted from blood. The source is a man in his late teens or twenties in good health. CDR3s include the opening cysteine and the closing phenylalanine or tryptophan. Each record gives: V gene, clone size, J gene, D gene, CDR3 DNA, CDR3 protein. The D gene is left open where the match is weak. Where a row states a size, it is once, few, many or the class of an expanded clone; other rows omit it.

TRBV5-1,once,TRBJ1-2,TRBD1,TGCGCCAGCAGCTTGCCCGGGACAGGGGGAGGTGGCTACACCTTC,CASSLPGTGGGGYTF
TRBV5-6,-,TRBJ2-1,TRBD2,TGTGCCAGCCTACCCGCCGGGACTAGGTTATACAATGAGCAGTTCTTC,CASLPAGTRLYNEQFF
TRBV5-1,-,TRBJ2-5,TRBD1,TGCGCCAGCAGCTCGATCGGGACAGGGTATCTGGAGACCCAGTACTTC,CASSSIGTGYLETQYF
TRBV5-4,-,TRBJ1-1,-,TGTGCCAGCAGCGAACAGGGAATTCACACTGAAGCTTTCTTT,CASSEQGIHTEAFF
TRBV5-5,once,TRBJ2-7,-,TGTGCCAGCAGCTTAGCCGGCGAGCAGTACTTC,CASSLAGEQYF
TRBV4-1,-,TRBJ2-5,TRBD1,TGCGCCAGCAGCCAAAGGGACAGGGGCTGGGCCCAGTACTTC,CASSQRDRGWAQYF
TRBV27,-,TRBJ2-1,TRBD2,TGTGCCAGCAGTGCGGGACTAGCGGCCAGACAGAGGTACAATGAGCAGTTCTTC,CASSAGLAARQRYNEQFF
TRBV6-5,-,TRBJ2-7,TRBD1,TGTGCCAGCAGTCCTACAGGGGTTGTGACCTACGAGCAGTACTTC,CASSPTGVVTYEQYF
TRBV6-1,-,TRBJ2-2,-,TGTGCCAGCAGTGGCCAAAACAGGGAGTCCGGGGAGCTGTTTTTT,CASSGQNRESGELFF
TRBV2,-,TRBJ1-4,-,TGTGCCGGAAGAAATCTCGGGGCCACTAATGAAAAACTGTTTTTT,CAGRNLGATNEKLFF
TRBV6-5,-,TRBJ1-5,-,TGTGCCAGCAGTTACTCGAACGGCTATCAGCCCCAGCATTTT,CASSYSNGYQPQHF
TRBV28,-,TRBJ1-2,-,TGTGCCAGCAGTGCCGACGGAAAAAACTATGGCTACACCTTC,CASSADGKNYGYTF
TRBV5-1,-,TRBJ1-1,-,TGCGCCAGCAGCTTGGCCAGCGGGGGCACTGAAGCTTTCTTT,CASSLASGGTEAFF
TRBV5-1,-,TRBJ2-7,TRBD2,TGCGCCAGCAGCTTCGGTAGCGGGGCCCCCGAGCAGTACTTC,CASSFGSGAPEQYF
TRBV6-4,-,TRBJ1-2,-,TGTGCCAGCAGTGCCTCGACAGGTGCCTTAGGCTACACCTTC,CASSASTGALGYTF
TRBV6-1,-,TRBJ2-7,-,TGTGCCAGCAGTGAAAGGACAAGCTACGAGCAGTACTTC,CASSERTSYEQYF
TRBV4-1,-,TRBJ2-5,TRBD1,TGCGCCAGCAGCCAAGAGGCCCAGGGGGTGACCCAGTACTTC,CASSQEAQGVTQYF
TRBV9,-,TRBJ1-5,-,TGTGCCAGCAGCGTAGGACCCGAGACCAATCAGCCCCAGCATTTT,CASSVGPETNQPQHF
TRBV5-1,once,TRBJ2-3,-,TGCGCCAGCAGCTTGGACAGTCTTAGCACAGATACGCAGTATTTT,CASSLDSLSTDTQYF
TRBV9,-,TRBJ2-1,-,TGTGCCAGCAGCGCATTGGAGGGAATGACCTACAATGAGCAGTTCTTC,CASSALEGMTYNEQFF
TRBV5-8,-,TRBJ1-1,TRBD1,TGTGCCAGCAGCGGGCGGGCGGGACAGAGGAACACTGAAGCTTTCTTT,CASSGRAGQRNTEAFF
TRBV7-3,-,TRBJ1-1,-,TGTGCCAGCAGCTTAAGGATGAACACTGAAGCTTTCTTT,CASSLRMNTEAFF
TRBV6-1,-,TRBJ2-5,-,TGTGCCAGCAGTGCCCGGGGGCGCGACTGGGAGACCCAGTACTTC,CASSARGRDWETQYF
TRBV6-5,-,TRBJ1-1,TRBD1,TGTGCCAGCAGCGGTCCCGGGACAGGGAACACTGAAGCTTTCTTT,CASSGPGTGNTEAFF
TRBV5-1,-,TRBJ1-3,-,TGCGCCAGCAGCTTAGGGTCAGGAGGATCCCCACTTGCTGGAAACACCATATATTTT,CASSLGSGGSPLAGNTIYF
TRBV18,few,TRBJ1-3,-,TGTGCCAGCTCACCTCCCGCGGGCGGGGGAAACACCATATATTTT,CASSPPAGGGNTIYF
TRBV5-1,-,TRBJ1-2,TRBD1,TGCGCCAGCAGCCTCAGGGGGGGCTATGGCTACACCTTC,CASSLRGGYGYTF
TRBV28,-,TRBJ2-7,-,TGTGCCACCACAGGGGCAGGGAGGTCCTACGAGCAGTACTTC,CATTGAGRSYEQYF
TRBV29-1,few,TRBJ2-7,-,TGCAGCGTTGTCAGGACTACGCACGAGCAGTACTTC,CSVVRTTHEQYF
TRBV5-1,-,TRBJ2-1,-,TGCGCCAGCAGCTTTGTGCGGGGCTCCTACAATGAGCAGTTCTTC,CASSFVRGSYNEQFF
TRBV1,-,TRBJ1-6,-,TGCACCAGCAGCAGGGACAGGGGGCCTAATTCACCCCTCCACTTT,CTSSRDRGPNSPLHF
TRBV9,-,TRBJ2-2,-,TGTGCCAGCAGCGTAAGGACGGGCACCGGGGAGCTGTTTTTT,CASSVRTGTGELFF
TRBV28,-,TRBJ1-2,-,TGTGCCAGCAGTTTGGGTAGCCATGGCTACACCTTC,CASSLGSHGYTF
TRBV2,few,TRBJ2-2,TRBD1,TGTGCCAGCCAAGGGGGCCCCGCGAACACCGGGGAGCTGTTTTTT,CASQGGPANTGELFF
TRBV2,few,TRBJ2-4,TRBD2,TGTGCCAGCAGTGAAGGTGGGGGGGTAGCCAAAAACATTCAGTACTTC,CASSEGGGVAKNIQYF
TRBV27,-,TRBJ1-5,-,TGTGCCAGCAGGGAGGTTGGGCCGGGGGGAATTCAGCCCCAGCATTTT,CASREVGPGGIQPQHF
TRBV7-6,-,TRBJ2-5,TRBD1,TGTGCCAGCAGACGGACAGGCTTTCAAGAGACCCAGTACTTC,CASRRTGFQETQYF
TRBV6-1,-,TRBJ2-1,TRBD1,TGTGCCAGCAGTGAAAACAGGGGGAGCGGGGAGCAGTTCTTC,CASSENRGSGEQFF
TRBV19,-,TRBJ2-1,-,TGTGCCAGTACCTCAGGGGACCGACCCTCCTACAATGAGCAGTTCTTC,CASTSGDRPSYNEQFF
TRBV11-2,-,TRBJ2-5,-,TGTGCCAGCAGCTTAGTAGAGGTACAAGAAGGTTTAAGGGAGACCCAGTACTTC,CASSLVEVQEGLRETQYF